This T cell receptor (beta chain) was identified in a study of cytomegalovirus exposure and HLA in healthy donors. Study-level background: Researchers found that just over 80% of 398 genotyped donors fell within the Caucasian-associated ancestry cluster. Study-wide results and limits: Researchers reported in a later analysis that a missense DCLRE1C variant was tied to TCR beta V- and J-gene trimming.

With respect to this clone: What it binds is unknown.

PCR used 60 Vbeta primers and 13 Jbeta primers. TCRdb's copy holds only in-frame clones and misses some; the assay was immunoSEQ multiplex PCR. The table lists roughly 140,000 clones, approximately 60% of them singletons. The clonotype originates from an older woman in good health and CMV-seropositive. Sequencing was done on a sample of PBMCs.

CDR3 loop: CASSSTTSGSRGEQFF. The CDR3 nucleotides read TGTGCCAGCAGCTCCACGACTAGCGGGAGTCGGGGTGAGCAGTTCTTC. J is TRBJ2-1 and V is TRBV6-6; 12 nucleotides match TRBD2. Germline V gene lookup returns CDR1 MNHNY and CDR2 SVGAGI (reference sequence). V lost 6 bases, J lost 9 bases, and 12 bases stayed unmatched. This CDR3 is built from 16 residues.